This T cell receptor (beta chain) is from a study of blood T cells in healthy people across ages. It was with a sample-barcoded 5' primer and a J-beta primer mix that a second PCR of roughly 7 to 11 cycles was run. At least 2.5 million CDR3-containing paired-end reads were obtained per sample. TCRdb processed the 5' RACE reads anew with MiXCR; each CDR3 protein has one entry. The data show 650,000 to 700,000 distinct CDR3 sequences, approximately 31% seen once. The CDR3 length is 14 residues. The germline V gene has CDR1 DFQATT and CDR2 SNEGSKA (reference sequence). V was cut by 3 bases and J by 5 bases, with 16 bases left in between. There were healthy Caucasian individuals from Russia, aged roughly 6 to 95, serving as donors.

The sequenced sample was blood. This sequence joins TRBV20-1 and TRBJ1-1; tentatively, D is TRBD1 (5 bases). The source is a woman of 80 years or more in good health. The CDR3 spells CSASFPGLGTEAFF. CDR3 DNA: TGCAGTGCTAGTTTCCCGGGGCTCGGGACTGAAGCTTTCTTT.